The 26 T cell receptor beta chains reported below all come from one sample, sequenced in a study of T cells after yellow fever vaccination. TCRdb re-called the 5' RACE reads with MiXCR, one entry per CDR3 protein. Of hundreds of thousands of distinct CDR3 sequences in the sample, more than 5.5% are singletons; the top ten hold over 14%. The specimen was PBMCs, collected 5 days after the yellow fever booster vaccination. These receptors came from a man aged 25-40 years who received the YFV17D yellow fever vaccine.

The rearrangement links TRBV5-1 to TRBJ2-1, with 10 bases aligning to TRBD1. The CDR3 consists of 16 residues. Germline V CDR1 and CDR2: SGHRS, YFSETQ. V lost 4 bases, J lost 6 bases, and 10 bases stayed unmatched. This chain's CDR3 is CASSPGDRGISNEQFF. The CDR3 nucleotides are TGCGCCAGCAGCCCGGGGGACAGGGGAATTAGCAATGAGCAGTTCTTC.

This clonotype was counted many times. The chain has TRBV29-1 and TRBJ2-5; tentatively, D is TRBD1 (5 bases). The germline V gene has CDR1 SQVTM and CDR2 ANQGSEA. Trimming cost V 2 bases and J 5 bases, with 18 bases left between them. The CDR3 runs 15 residues. This CDR3 is CSVEYGASSSETQYF. DNA of the CDR3: TGCAGCGTTGAATATGGGGCTAGTTCGTCCGAGACCCAGTACTTC.

The rearrangement links TRBV20-1 to TRBJ2-7; D may be TRBD1 (5 bases). Germline CDR1 is DFQATT and CDR2 is SNEGSKA (reference sequence). V was shortened by 5 bases and J by 4 bases, with 15 bases between the two germline ends. The CDR3 is 13 amino acids. CDR3 loop: CSAPAYRSYEQYF. CDR3 nucleotide sequence: TGCAGTGCTCCCGCGTACAGGTCTTACGAGCAGTACTTC.

The chain employs TRBV20-1 and TRBJ1-1; 8 nucleotides line up with TRBD1. The germline CDR1 and CDR2 sequences are DFQATT and SNEGSKA (reference sequence). The CDR3 consists of 16 residues. CDR3 loop: CCFWGQAAGMNTEAFF. The CDR3 bases are TGCTGTTTCTGGGGACAGGCTGCGGGCATGAACACTGAAGCTTTCTTT.

This chain connects TRBV6-2 or TRBV6-3 to TRBJ2-3; D might be TRBD2 (6 bases). Deletions cut 8 bases from V and 5 bases from J, with 20 bases between. The CDR3 has 15 amino acids. Germline V CDR1 and CDR2: MNHEY, SVGEGT. The chain's CDR3 is CASASASIGGDTQYF. In nucleotides, the CDR3 is TGTGCCAGCGCTTCCGCTTCCATCGGGGGAGATACGCAGTATTTT.

The chain combines TRBV7-3 with TRBJ1-1, with D possibly matching TRBD1 (5 bases). This CDR3 is built from 14 residues. Germline V gives CDR1 SGHTA, CDR2 FQGTGA. V gave up 2 bases and J gave up 3 bases, with 10 bases separating them. The DNA for the CDR3 is TGTGCCAGCAGCTTACATGGAGGGGACACTGAAGCTTTCTTT. This translates into CASSLHGGDTEAFF.

The sample holds many counts of this clonotype. V is TRBV19 and J is TRBJ1-1, with D uncertain. Germline CDR1 is LNHDA and CDR2 is SQIVND (reference sequence). V was cut by 4 bases and J by 6 bases, with 6 bases left in between. The CDR3 sequence is 11 residues long. In nucleotides, the CDR3 is TGTGCCAGTAGTAATCGAGCTGAAGCTTTCTTT. It specifies CASSNRAEAFF.

There are many counts of this clonotype. The V call is TRBV12-3 or TRBV12-4, the J call TRBJ2-1; the match to TRBD2 covers 9 bases. Trimming cost V 6 bases and J 5 bases; bases outside gene matches: 8. CDR3 length: 15 amino acids. The CDR3: CASRNLAGAHNEQFF. CDR3 nucleotides: TGTGCCAGCAGAAATTTAGCGGGGGCTCACAATGAGCAGTTCTTC.

This clonotype appeared many times. The chain links TRBV29-1 to TRBJ1-1; D unclear. Trimming shortened V by 6 bases and J by 1 base, and 18 bases separated the two germline ends. This CDR3 contains 15 residues. Germline lookup yields CDR1 SQVTM and CDR2 ANQGSEA. The CDR3 sequence: CSVTVAASGNTEAFF. Written as DNA, the CDR3 is TGCAGCGTCACCGTAGCGGCCTCGGGGAACACTGAAGCTTTCTTT.

This clonotype has ten or more counts. The rearrangement joins TRBV5-1 to TRBJ2-7; 12 bases are a match to TRBD1. Unmatched junction bases numbered 7, after V lost 4 bases and J lost 2 bases. Germline-derived CDR1 and CDR2 are SGHRS and YFSETQ. The CDR3 length is 16 residues. CDR3 coding DNA: TGCGCCAGCAGCCGGCTGGGACAGGGGGCCCCCTACGAGCAGTACTTC. This codes for CASSRLGQGAPYEQYF.

The J gene is TRBJ2-5, the V gene TRBV20-1; 9 nucleotides line up with TRBD2. The CDR3 contains 13 residues. V lost 5 bases to trimming and J lost 3 bases; unmatched junction nucleotides: 4. Germline lookup yields CDR1 DFQATT and CDR2 SNEGSKA (reference sequence). Written as DNA, the CDR3 is TGCAGTGCTCCCAGACTAGCGGAAGAGACCCAGTACTTC. Translated, it gives CSAPRLAEETQYF.

This clonotype has only a few counts. The J gene is TRBJ2-2, the V gene TRBV10-3; D gene unclear. The V end lost 8 bases, the J end lost 0 bases, and 7 bases lay between the germline ends. CDR1 and CDR2 from the germline V gene are ENHRY and SYGVKD. The CDR3 is made up of 13 amino acids. CDR3 in amino acids: CAILGANTGELFF. CDR3 DNA: TGTGCCATCCTAGGTGCGAACACCGGGGAGCTGTTTTTT.

This clonotype was counted ten times or more. This rearrangement joins TRBV6-5 to TRBJ2-1; D may be TRBD2 (6 bases). This CDR3 is built from 16 residues. Trimming took off 4 bases at V and 0 bases at J, with 13 bases between the two ends. Germline-derived CDR1 and CDR2 are MNHEY and SVGAGI. The CDR3 here is CASSLISGSSYNEQFF. CDR3 coding DNA: TGTGCCAGCAGTTTAATTAGCGGAAGCTCCTACAATGAGCAGTTCTTC.

The V gene is TRBV14, the J gene TRBJ2-7, with D hard to call. V lost 4 bases and J lost 5, with 15 bases in between. The CDR3 has 14 amino acids. Germline V gene data show CDR1 as SGHDN and CDR2 as FVKESK. The CDR3 here is CASSPGSSYHEQYF. Written as DNA, the CDR3 is TGTGCCAGCAGCCCGGGCTCGTCATACCACGAGCAGTACTTC.

This clonotype was found many times. The CDR3 protein is CASRTSTDTQYF. CDR3 bases: TGTGCCAGCAGAACTAGCACAGATACGCAGTATTTT. V is TRBV12-3 or TRBV12-4 and J is TRBJ2-3; D call uncertain. This CDR3 has 12 residues. The V gene lost 6 bases and the J gene lost 0 bases, with 4 bases spanning the gap.

This clonotype was observed many times. The CDR3: CASSVDAGPYEQYF. CDR3 sequence (DNA): TGTGCCAGCAGCGTAGATGCGGGCCCCTACGAGCAGTACTTC. The chain has TRBV9 and TRBJ2-7, with a weak D call TRBD2 (5 bases). The CDR3 runs 14 residues. Germline CDR1 is SGDLS and CDR2 is YYNGEE. The V end lost 0 bases, the J end lost 2 bases, and 9 bases lay between the germline ends.

The rearrangement uses TRBV6-2 or TRBV6-3 and TRBJ2-5; the D is unclear. CDR3 length: 12 residues. Trimming took off 5 bases at V and 4 bases at J, with 8 bases between the two ends. Germline CDR1 MNHEY, CDR2 SVGEGT. The chain's CDR3 is CASSKAPETQYF. The CDR3 nucleotides are TGTGCCAGCAGTAAAGCCCCAGAGACCCAGTACTTC.

This clonotype was counted only a few times. This chain uses TRBV20-1 with TRBJ2-5, with 8 positions matching TRBD1. The CDR3 consists of 17 residues. Germline lookup yields CDR1 DFQATT and CDR2 SNEGSKA (reference sequence). V was clipped by 2 bases and J by 5 bases; unmatched bases: 16. CDR3 nucleotides: TGCAGTGCTAGACAACCCGGGACAGGAGCGGTTTCCGAGACCCAGTACTTC. Protein product: CSARQPGTGAVSETQYF.

This clonotype was seen a few times. V usage is TRBV30 and J usage is TRBJ2-1; TRBD2 matches 9 bases. The CDR3 is 16 amino acids. V lost 0 bases and J lost 6; bases outside the gene matches: 9. In germline, CDR1 is GTSNPN, CDR2 SVGIG (reference sequence). CDR3 amino acids: CAWSVLAGPLSNEQFF. The DNA for the CDR3 is TGTGCCTGGAGTGTTCTAGCGGGACCCCTCTCCAATGAGCAGTTCTTC.

This clonotype was counted only a few times. The chain joins TRBV7-2 to TRBJ2-5; 9 bases are shared with TRBD2. The germline CDR1 and CDR2 sequences are SGHTA and FQGNSA. Trimming at V came to 7 bases and at J to 6 bases, leaving 18 bases not matched to a gene. This CDR3 has 17 residues. The CDR3 DNA reads TGTGCCAGCACTAAAGGGTATGGGAGCGGGAGGACGAAGACCCAGTACTTC. Its translation is CASTKGYGSGRTKTQYF.

Only a few counts were recorded for this clonotype. The chain couples TRBV20-1 to TRBJ2-7; 8 nucleotides line up with TRBD2. CDR3 length equals 17 residues. The J segment lost 0 bases and the V segment lost 2 bases, leaving 12 bases of the junction unmatched. Looked up from germline, CDR1 is DFQATT and CDR2 is SNEGSKA (reference sequence). DNA of the CDR3: TGCAGTGCTAGAAGTCAGACCGGGACTAGGAGCTCCTACGAGCAGTACTTC. Translation gives CSARSQTGTRSSYEQYF.

This clonotype came up a few times. The V gene is TRBV5-1, the J gene TRBJ2-7; TRBD1 matches 7 bases. With V trimmed by 4 bases and J by 0 bases, 7 bases remained unmatched. The CDR3 spans 15 residues. CDR1 is SGHRS and CDR2 is YFSETQ in the germline V gene. CDR3 sequence (DNA): TGCGCCAGCAGCCACGGACAGGTATACTCCTACGAGCAGTACTTC. Translation: CASSHGQVYSYEQYF.

This clonotype was counted a few times. V usage is TRBV7-8 and J usage is TRBJ2-1, with D possibly TRBD2 on 5 matching bases. Germline V gene data show CDR1 as SGHVS and CDR2 as FQNEAQ. This CDR3 spans 16 amino acids. V dropped 3 bases and J dropped 7 bases, with 19 bases sitting between them. DNA for the CDR3: TGTGCCAGCAGCTTGAGGGTTCGTCCCAATTGGAATGAGCAGTTCTTC. Its protein product is CASSLRVRPNWNEQFF. The complete variable domain, with remaining parts taken from reference TRBV7-8 and TRBJ2-1, reads GAGVSQSPRYKVAKRGQDVALRCDPISGHVSLFWYQQALGQGPEFLTYFQNEAQLDKSGLPSDRFFAERPEGSVSTLKIQRTQQEDSAVYLCASSLRVRPNWNEQFFGPGTRLTVL.

This clonotype was counted between two and nine times. The V and J genes are TRBV19 and TRBJ1-5, with D possibly being TRBD1 (5 bases). The CDR3 has 13 amino acids. Germline V gives CDR1 LNHDA, CDR2 SQIVND (reference sequence). The V and J ends lost 7 bases and 7 bases respectively, with 14 bases between them. CDR3: CASKVRGQQPQHF. Written as DNA, the CDR3 is TGTGCCAGTAAGGTGAGGGGTCAGCAGCCCCAGCATTTT.

This clonotype was detected many times. The V and J genes are TRBV12-3 or TRBV12-4 and TRBJ1-5; tentatively, D is TRBD1 (5 bases). The CDR3 extends over 14 amino acids. The germline V and J ends were trimmed by 7 bases and 2 bases, with 12 bases remaining between them. The CDR3 sequence is CASTLSGRNQPQHF. For the CDR3, the DNA is TGTGCCAGCACCTTATCGGGGCGCAATCAGCCCCAGCATTTT.

This clonotype appeared a few times. The rearrangement uses TRBV18 and TRBJ2-1; D gene ambiguous. The germline V and J ends were trimmed by 2 bases and 7 bases, with 12 bases remaining between them. This CDR3 is built from 14 residues. Germline V gives CDR1 KGHSH, CDR2 LQKENI. CDR3 region: CASSPVEHGNEQFF. CDR3 bases: TGTGCCAGCTCACCAGTCGAACACGGGAATGAGCAGTTCTTC.